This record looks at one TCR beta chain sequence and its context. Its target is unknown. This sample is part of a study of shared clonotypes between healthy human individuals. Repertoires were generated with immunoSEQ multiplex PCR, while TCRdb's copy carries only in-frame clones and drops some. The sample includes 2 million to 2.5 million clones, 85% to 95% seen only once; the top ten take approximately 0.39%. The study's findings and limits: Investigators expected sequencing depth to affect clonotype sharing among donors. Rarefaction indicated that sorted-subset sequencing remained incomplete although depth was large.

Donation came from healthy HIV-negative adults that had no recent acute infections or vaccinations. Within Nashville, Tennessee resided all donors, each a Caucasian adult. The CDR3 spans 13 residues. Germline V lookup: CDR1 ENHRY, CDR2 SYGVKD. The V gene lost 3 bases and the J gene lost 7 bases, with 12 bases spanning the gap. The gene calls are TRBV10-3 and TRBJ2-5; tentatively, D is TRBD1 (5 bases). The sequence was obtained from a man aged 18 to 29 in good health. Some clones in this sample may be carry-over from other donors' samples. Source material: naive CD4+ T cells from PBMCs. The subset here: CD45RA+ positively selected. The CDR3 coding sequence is TGTGCCATCAGTGAAGGGGTTAAGGCGACCCAGTACTTC. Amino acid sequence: CAISEGVKATQYF.